The 31 T cell receptor beta chains reported below all come from one sample, sequenced in a study of shared clonotypes between healthy human individuals. Using immunoSEQ multiplex PCR, the repertoire was profiled, and TCRdb retains in-frame clones only, with some absent. Of 850,000 to 1,200,000 clones listed, about 76% were seen once; the top ten hold roughly 1.4%. The sequenced sample consisted of memory CD4+ T cells sorted from blood. Sample subset: CD45RA-negative fraction. The receptors derive from a man aged 18 to 35 in good health.

The rearrangement uses TRBV5-1 and TRBJ1-5; a weak D match, TRBD1 (5 bases). Germline V lookup: CDR1 SGHRS, CDR2 YFSETQ. The V end was cut by 4 bases, the J end by 9 bases, with 14 bases between. This CDR3 contains 13 residues. CDR3 sequence reads: CASSRDGSSPQHF. CDR3 nucleotides: TGCGCCAGCAGCCGGGACGGCTCTTCGCCCCAGCATTTT.

V usage is TRBV5-1 and J usage is TRBJ1-4, with TRBD1 identical over 11 bases. Germline assignment: CDR1 SGHRS and CDR2 YFSETQ. This CDR3 contains 14 residues. The junction had 4 bases not matched to a gene; V was cut back by 4 bases and J by 8 bases. The CDR3 DNA is TGCGCCAGCAGCCCGGGACAGGGGGGAGAAAAACTGTTTTTT. The encoded protein is CASSPGQGGEKLFF.

The J gene is TRBJ2-3, the V gene TRBV5-1, with no clear D. The germline V and J ends were trimmed by 4 bases and 0 bases, with 15 bases remaining between them. Looked up from germline, CDR1 is SGHRS and CDR2 is YFSETQ. The length of the CDR3 is 16 residues. Here the CDR3 reads CASSIVSASSTDTQYF. The CDR3 DNA is TGCGCCAGCAGCATCGTTAGTGCCTCTAGCACAGATACGCAGTATTTT.

The chain employs TRBV6-5 and TRBJ2-1; 10 positions agree with TRBD2. Germline loops: CDR1 MNHEY, CDR2 SVGAGI. Trimming took 4 bases from V and 2 from J; bases not matched to a gene: 2. There are 15 residues in the CDR3. The CDR3 DNA sequence: TGTGCCAGCAGTTTTGGACTAGCGGCCTACAATGAGCAGTTCTTC. It specifies CASSFGLAAYNEQFF.

The CDR3 nucleotides read TGTGCCAGCAGTTACACAGGGGGCGCTGACTATGGCTACACCTTC. This encodes CASSYTGGADYGYTF. This chain joins TRBV27 and TRBJ1-2, with TRBD1 matching 9 bases. Germline loops: CDR1 MNHEY, CDR2 SMNVEV (reference sequence). The CDR3 sequence is 15 residues long. V shed 4 bases and J 3 bases; nucleotides not matched to a gene: 6.

This clone was picked up a small number of times. V is TRBV28 and J is TRBJ2-5; D gene ambiguous. V dropped 4 bases and J dropped 0 bases, with 18 bases sitting between them. The V gene's germline CDR1 is MDHEN and CDR2 SYDVKM. The CDR3 covers 17 residues. The CDR3 DNA is TGTGCCAGCAGTTCCCTTATTGTGCCCACGTACCAAGAGACCCAGTACTTC. Amino acids: CASSSLIVPTYQETQYF.

This sequence joins TRBV28 and TRBJ1-6; D is ambiguous. The CDR3 covers 12 residues. Trimming removed 6 bases at V and 6 bases at J, with 6 bases between. Germline CDR1 and CDR2: MDHEN and SYDVKM. The DNA for the CDR3 is TGTGCCAGCAGCTCAGTTAATTCACCCCTCCACTTT. It specifies CASSSVNSPLHF.

The rearrangement links TRBV5-6 to TRBJ2-1; D might be TRBD1 (6 bases). This CDR3 is 14 amino acids long. Germline V gene lookup returns CDR1 SGHDT and CDR2 YYEEEE. V dropped 4 bases and J dropped 8 bases, with 16 bases sitting between them. Written as DNA, the CDR3 is TGTGCCAGCAGCCGGACAGTTTCAAGCGATGAGCAGTTCTTC. The encoded protein is CASSRTVSSDEQFF.

Points on this clone: The sample contains more than one DNA sequence encoding this CDR3. This sequence joins TRBV5-1 and TRBJ2-7, with D unresolved. With 0 bases removed from V and 0 bases from J, the gap between germline ends came to 10 bases. The CDR3 runs 15 residues. Per the germline V gene, CDR1 is SGHRS and CDR2 is YFSETQ. The CDR3 loop reads CASSLGGGSSYEQYF. The CDR3 DNA follows: TGCGCCAGCAGCTTGGGTGGCGGCAGCTCCTACGAGCAGTACTTC.

Only one count was recorded for this clone. The same CDR3 can be traced to other DNA sequences in this sample. The chain employs TRBV11-2 and TRBJ2-1, with 9 bases aligning to TRBD1. The germline gives CDR1 SGHAT, CDR2 FQNNGV. CDR3 length: 15 amino acids. Germline trimming cut 5 bases from V and 1 base from J; bases unmatched to any gene: 3. CDR3 nucleotide sequence: TGTGCCAGCAGCCTTGACAGGGGGTCCTACAATGAGCAGTTCTTC. It specifies CASSLDRGSYNEQFF.

The J gene is TRBJ2-6, the V gene TRBV30; possibly TRBD1 for D (5 bases). Germline V gene data show CDR1 as GTSNPN and CDR2 as SVGIG (reference sequence). The V end lost 4 bases, the J end lost 0 bases, and 19 bases lay between the germline ends. This CDR3 has 18 amino acids. This CDR3 reads CAWTVAGLALSGANVLTF. CDR3 DNA: TGTGCCTGGACCGTGGCAGGGTTGGCTCTCTCTGGGGCCAACGTCCTGACTTTC. Looking up the rest from reference TRBV30 and TRBJ2-6 gives the full variable domain: SQTIHQWPATLVQPVGSPLSLECTVEGTSNPNLYWYRQAAGRGLQLLFYSVGIGQISSEVPQNLSASRPQDRQFILSSKKLLLSDSGFYLCAWTVAGLALSGANVLTFGAGSRLTVL.

For the CDR3, the DNA is TGTGCCAGCAGTACGTCCTCAGGGAAAGAGACCCAGTACTTC. Its translation: CASSTSSGKETQYF. The chain uses TRBV6-6 and TRBJ2-5, with D possibly being TRBD1 (5 bases). Deletions cut 5 bases from V and 3 bases from J, with 13 bases between. CDR1 is MNHNY and CDR2 is SVGAGI in the germline V gene (reference sequence). The CDR3 contains 14 residues.

V gene TRBV6-6 combines with J gene TRBJ1-2, with 7 bases fitting TRBD1. V lost 4 bases, J lost 7 bases, and 9 bases stayed unmatched. Per the germline V gene, CDR1 is MNHNY and CDR2 is SVGAGI (reference sequence). The CDR3 has 14 residues. The CDR3 spells CASSSSRQGFGYTF. The CDR3, as DNA: TGTGCCAGCAGTTCGTCTCGACAGGGCTTTGGCTACACCTTC.

This chain uses TRBV5-1 with TRBJ2-2; 8 bases map to TRBD1. V shed 2 bases and J 5 bases; nucleotides not matched to a gene: 5. The CDR3 runs to 15 residues. The germline V gene has CDR1 SGHRS and CDR2 YFSETQ. The CDR3 spells CASSFLGTGTGELFF. DNA for the CDR3: TGCGCCAGCAGCTTCCTCGGGACAGGAACCGGGGAGCTGTTTTTT.

The table lists this clone with a few counts. V and J are TRBV29-1 and TRBJ2-7; TRBD1 matches 7 bases. CDR1 is SQVTM and CDR2 is ANQGSEA in the germline V gene. Trimming cost V 7 bases and J 2 bases; bases outside gene matches: 5. The CDR3 loop spans 12 amino acids. CDR3 sequence: CSATTGAYEQYF. CDR3 nucleotides: TGCAGCGCCACCACAGGGGCCTACGAGCAGTACTTC.

The chain links TRBV5-4 to TRBJ1-1; maybe TRBD1 (6 bases). V lost 1 base, J lost 6 bases, and 10 bases lay in between. The CDR3 spans 13 residues. Germline CDR1 and CDR2: SGHNT and YYREEE (reference sequence). CDR3 sequence: CASSLRGAAEAFF. The CDR3 nucleotides read TGTGCCAGCAGCTTGCGGGGGGCTGCTGAAGCTTTCTTT.

This clone was picked up a small number of times. For the CDR3, the DNA is TGTGCCAGCAGTGAACCGGGGAGTATCACCTACAATGAGCAGTTCTTC. Its translation: CASSEPGSITYNEQFF. The gene calls are TRBV6-1 and TRBJ2-1, with D possibly matching TRBD2 (5 bases). Trimming stripped 2 bases from V and 2 bases from J, with 13 bases between. This CDR3 has 16 residues. Germline V gene data show CDR1 as MNHNS and CDR2 as SASEGT.

CDR3 sequence reads: CASSSQTGIYEQYF. CDR3 sequence (DNA): TGTGCCAGCAGCTCCCAGACAGGGATCTACGAGCAGTACTTC. V usage is TRBV5-4 and J usage is TRBJ2-7; 7 bases agree with TRBD1. In germline, CDR1 is SGHNT, CDR2 YYREEE (reference sequence). CDR3 size: 14 residues. V was clipped by 3 bases and J by 3 bases; unmatched bases: 6.

In its sample, this clone was seen once. The J gene is TRBJ2-5, the V gene TRBV18; the D call may be TRBD1 or TRBD2 (5 bases each). The CDR3 contains 13 residues. From germline, CDR1 is KGHSH and CDR2 LQKENI. The ends were cut back, 2 bases at V and 6 bases at J, with 10 bases in the middle. The CDR3 spells CASSPGEGQTQYF. CDR3 DNA: TGTGCCAGCTCACCAGGAGAGGGACAGACCCAGTACTTC.

The chain uses TRBV11-3 and TRBJ2-7; D is perhaps TRBD1 (6 bases). CDR3 size: 14 residues. CDR1 and CDR2 from the germline V gene are SGHNT and YENEEA. V dropped 5 bases and J dropped 0 bases, with 11 bases sitting between them. The CDR3: CASSPGQSSYEQYF. The CDR3 DNA follows: TGTGCCAGCAGCCCCGGACAGAGCTCCTACGAGCAGTACTTC.

The chain couples TRBV2 to TRBJ2-5, with D perhaps TRBD2 (6 bases). Germline V CDR1 and CDR2: SNHLY, FYNNEI. The CDR3 length is 12 residues. Trimming stripped 8 bases from V and 5 bases from J, with 12 bases between. This CDR3 is CASHSGVETQYF. DNA for the CDR3: TGTGCCAGCCATAGCGGTGTGGAGACCCAGTACTTC.

At least ten counts were recorded for this clone. V and J are TRBV6-9 and TRBJ2-2, with 7 bases fitting TRBD1. CDR1 is MNHGY, CDR2 SVAAGI, per germline. J gave up 7 bases and V 8 bases, and 4 bases lay outside the gene matches. The CDR3 covers 12 residues. This CDR3 reads CASLQGNGELFF. Written as DNA, the CDR3 is TGTGCCAGCCTACAGGGGAACGGGGAGCTGTTTTTT.

The chain links TRBV11-2 to TRBJ2-1; D is unresolved. CDR1 is SGHAT and CDR2 is FQNNGV in the germline V gene. CDR3 size: 12 residues. Trimming shortened V by 8 bases and J by 11 bases, and 16 bases separated the two germline ends. In nucleotides, the CDR3 is TGTGCCAGCGGCCCATCGGCGCCCCAGCAGTTCTTC. Translation: CASGPSAPQQFF.

This clone was found a few times. The chain combines TRBV5-1 with TRBJ1-2; the D gene is possibly TRBD1 (6 bases). V lost 4 bases and J lost 4, with 11 bases in between. There are 13 residues in the CDR3. The germline V gene has CDR1 SGHRS and CDR2 YFSETQ. CDR3 bases: TGCGCCAGCAGCCAAACAGGGTCCTATGGCTACACCTTC. Residues: CASSQTGSYGYTF.

V usage is TRBV29-1 and J usage is TRBJ1-2; D unresolved. Germline V gene data show CDR1 as SQVTM and CDR2 as ANQGSEA. The CDR3 extends over 14 amino acids. Trimming left V 4 bases short and J 1 base short, with 13 bases between. DNA for the CDR3: TGCAGCGTTGGGGGTGGCAGACTTAACTATGGCTACACCTTC. Protein sequence: CSVGGGRLNYGYTF.

On this clone itself: In the same sample, other DNA sequences code for this CDR3. Here the CDR3 reads CASSLAPSGNYEQYF. DNA for the CDR3: TGCGCCAGCAGCTTGGCGCCTAGCGGGAACTACGAGCAGTACTTC. The chain recombines TRBV5-1 with TRBJ2-7, with 9 nucleotides matching TRBD2. Looked up from germline, CDR1 is SGHRS and CDR2 is YFSETQ. This CDR3 has 15 amino acids. Trimming at V came to 0 bases and at J to 3 bases, leaving 4 bases not matched to a gene.

In its sample, this clone was seen a few times. J is TRBJ1-6 and V is TRBV5-1; tentative D call: TRBD1 (5 bases). CDR1 SGHRS and CDR2 YFSETQ come from the germline V gene. This CDR3 comprises 15 residues. V gave up 0 bases and J gave up 5 bases, with 9 bases separating them. The CDR3, as DNA: TGCGCCAGCAGCTTGGAACAAGGGGATAATTCACCCCTCCACTTT. The encoded protein is CASSLEQGDNSPLHF.

The chain has TRBV4-1 and TRBJ2-7; perhaps TRBD1 as D (6 bases). Trimming shortened V by 0 bases and J by 4 bases, and 25 bases separated the two germline ends. This CDR3 spans 19 amino acids. Germline assignment: CDR1 MGHRA and CDR2 YSYEKL. The CDR3 bases are TGCGCCAGCAGCCAAGATCGAGCCCCCAGGGGTCGCAGTGATTACGAGCAGTACTTC. It is translated as CASSQDRAPRGRSDYEQYF.

V is TRBV6-5 and J is TRBJ2-2, with 13 bases lining up with TRBD2. In germline, CDR1 is MNHEY, CDR2 SVGAGI. V dropped 7 bases and J dropped 5; count of bases not matched to a gene: 4. The CDR3 sequence is 15 residues long. The CDR3 DNA reads TGTGCCAGCACCGGGACTAGCGGGAAGACCGGGGAGCTGTTTTTT. This codes for CASTGTSGKTGELFF.

There are a few counts of this clone. J is TRBJ2-3 and V is TRBV5-1, with D tentatively TRBD2 (6 bases). Germline lookup yields CDR1 SGHRS and CDR2 YFSETQ. The CDR3 has 15 residues. V dropped 0 bases and J dropped 3 bases, with 11 bases sitting between them. DNA for the CDR3: TGCGCCAGCAGCTTGGAGGGACTCGGGACAGATACGCAGTATTTT. Translation gives CASSLEGLGTDTQYF.

The chain has TRBV5-5 and TRBJ1-1, with no clear D. The CDR3 is made up of 15 amino acids. Germline lookup yields CDR1 SGHKS and CDR2 YYEKEE (reference sequence). Trimming left V 0 bases short and J 1 base short, with 10 bases between. The CDR3 DNA reads as TGTGCCAGCAGCTTGGCCGGGGAGGGGAACACTGAAGCTTTCTTT. This gives the protein CASSLAGEGNTEAFF.